Sequencing of this T cell receptor beta chain was carried out in a study of blood T cell repertoires in COVID-19. The CDR3 sequence is 15 residues long. CDR1 is SEHNR and CDR2 is FQNEAQ in the germline V gene (reference sequence). V trimming: 5 bases; J trimming: 5 bases; junction bases outside the gene matches: 11. Measured with immunoSEQ multiplex PCR; TCRdb has only the in-frame clones, and not every one. The repertoire holds about 59,000 clones, more than 70% seen once, with about 7.1% in the top ten. The V call is TRBV7-9, the J call TRBJ2-5; 7 bases match TRBD1. The sample comprised peripheral blood. The clonotype comes from a man aged 60-69 years with acute or convalescent COVID-19. This chain's CDR3 is CASSPLTGDGETQYF. Here the CDR3 DNA reads TGTGCCAGCAGCCCGCTAACAGGGGATGGGGAGACCCAGTACTTC.